This is a list of T cell receptor beta chains from one sample in a study of CD8+CD57+ T cells in acquired aplastic anemia. TCRdb fed the reads into MiXCR, producing one record per CDR3 protein. This table holds 150,000 to 160,000 distinct CDR3 sequences, about 50% found once. Sequencing used sorted CD4+, CD8+, or CD8+CD57+ T cells (not recorded which) from PBMCs. Source of these receptors: a human donor with aplastic anemia. The CDR3 runs from the conserved cysteine through the conserved F or W. The order of the fields is clone size, J gene, D gene, V gene, CDR3 DNA, CDR3 protein. The D gene is left open where the match is weak. The size entry is marked missing in some rows and otherwise reads once, few, many or a size class.

>.|TRBJ2-1|.|TRBV7-6
TGTGCCAGCAGCCTGACGGGGGGCGAGTTCTTC
CASSLTGGEFF
>.|TRBJ2-7|.|TRBV7-9
TGTGCCAGTAGCCGTCCGGGTTTCCCCTACGAGCAGTACTTC
CASSRPGFPYEQYF
>many|TRBJ2-5|.|TRBV6-6
TGTGCCAGCAGGCTTAGGGGCAGGGAGGAGACCCAGTACTTC
CASRLRGREETQYF
>many|TRBJ2-1|.|TRBV10-2
TGCGCCAGCTACAGCTCCTACAATGAGCAGTTCTTC
CASYSSYNEQFF
>many|TRBJ2-1|TRBD2|TRBV19
TGTGCCAGTAGTCTTAGCGGGGGCGCACTCAATGAGCAGTTCTTC
CASSLSGGALNEQFF
>.|TRBJ1-6|.|TRBV12-3/TRBV12-4
TGTGCCAGCAGTTCCGGGGACCCCCTCCACTTT
CASSSGDPLHF
>.|TRBJ1-1|.|TRBV29-1
TGCGTCGGATACGGGGGCCGGGGCACTGAAGCTTTCTTT
CVGYGGRGTEAFF
>.|TRBJ2-7|.|TRBV5-4
TGTGCCAGCAGCCACAGGGATCTCGACGAGCAGTACTTC
CASSHRDLDEQYF
>.|TRBJ2-7|TRBD1|TRBV7-8
TGTGCCAGCAGCCCGAGACGGACAGGGGTCGGAGACTACGAGCAGTACTTC
CASSPRRTGVGDYEQYF
>many|TRBJ1-2|TRBD1|TRBV14
TGTGCCAGCAGCCAACCGGGGACAGGGAACGGCTACACCTTC
CASSQPGTGNGYTF
>.|TRBJ1-4|.|TRBV10-3
TGTGCCACCCTGGACAGTACAACTAATGAAAAACTGTTTTTT
CATLDSTTNEKLFF
>many|TRBJ2-2|.|TRBV2
TGTGCCAGCAGGCCTGTAGGCGGGCCCGCCGGGGAGCTGTTTTTT
CASRPVGGPAGELFF
>.|TRBJ1-6|.|TRBV9
TGTGCCAGCAGCGTAGCAAGCTCCTATAATTCACCCCTCCACTTT
CASSVASSYNSPLHF
>few|TRBJ1-4|.|TRBV19
TGTGCCAGTATATCGGCAGGGGATCTAACCCTGTTTTTT
CASISAGDLTLFF
>.|TRBJ1-3|TRBD1|TRBV4-2
TGTGCCAGCAGCCCGACAGGGGGGACTGGAAACACCATATATTTT
CASSPTGGTGNTIYF
>.|TRBJ1-1|TRBD1|TRBV7-9
TGTGCCGGGGACAGGGGGAGCACTGAAGCTTTCTTT
CAGDRGSTEAFF
>many|TRBJ2-1|TRBD1|TRBV11-1
TGTGCCAGCAGCCCCACCTCGGGGACAGGGACCTACAATGAGCAGTTCTTC
CASSPTSGTGTYNEQFF
>.|TRBJ2-7|.|TRBV9
TGTGCCAGCAGCGTAGGGCGGGGTAGCTCCTACAAGCAGTACTTC
CASSVGRGSSYKQYF
>few|TRBJ2-1|TRBD2|TRBV6-2/TRBV6-3
TGTGCCAGCAGTTACGGCGATAGCGGGGGGAGCTCCTACAATGAGCAGTTCTTC
CASSYGDSGGSSYNEQFF
>.|TRBJ1-2|.|TRBV10-2
TGCGCCAGCAGTGTTCAGGCAGTTCGCAGAGAAACCTTC
CASSVQAVRRETF
>.|TRBJ2-3|TRBD2|TRBV2
TGTGCCAGCAGTGGACGCCTAGCGGGGGGAAACACAGATACGCAGTATTTT
CASSGRLAGGNTDTQYF
>.|TRBJ1-3|TRBD1|TRBV9
TGTGCCAGCAGCTCCCGGGACAGCCAGGAAAGAAACACCATATATTTT
CASSSRDSQERNTIYF
>many|TRBJ1-1|.|TRBV19
TGTGCCAGTAGTGGCAGCACTGAAGCTTTCTTT
CASSGSTEAFF
>.|TRBJ2-5|TRBD2|TRBV11-2
TGTGCCAGCAGCTTAGCGGGGGGGCCTTGGCGGGAGACCCAGTACTTC
CASSLAGGPWRETQYF
>.|TRBJ1-1|.|TRBV5-1
TGCGCCAGCAGCTTGGGGGCGCAGGGACTAGGTACGAACACTGAAGCTTTCTTT
CASSLGAQGLGTNTEAFF